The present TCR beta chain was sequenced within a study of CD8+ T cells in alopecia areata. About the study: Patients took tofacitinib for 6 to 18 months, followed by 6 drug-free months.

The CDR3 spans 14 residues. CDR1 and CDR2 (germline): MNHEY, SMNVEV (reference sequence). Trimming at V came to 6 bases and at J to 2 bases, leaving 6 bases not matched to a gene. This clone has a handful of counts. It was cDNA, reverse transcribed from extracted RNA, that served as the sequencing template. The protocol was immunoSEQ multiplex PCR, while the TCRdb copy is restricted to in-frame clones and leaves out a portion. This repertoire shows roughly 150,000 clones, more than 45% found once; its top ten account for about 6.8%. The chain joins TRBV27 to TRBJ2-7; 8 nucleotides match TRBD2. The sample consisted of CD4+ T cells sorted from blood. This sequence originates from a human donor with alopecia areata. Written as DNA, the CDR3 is TGTGCCAGCAGGGGACTAGGGGGGACCTACGAGCAGTACTTC. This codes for CASRGLGGTYEQYF.